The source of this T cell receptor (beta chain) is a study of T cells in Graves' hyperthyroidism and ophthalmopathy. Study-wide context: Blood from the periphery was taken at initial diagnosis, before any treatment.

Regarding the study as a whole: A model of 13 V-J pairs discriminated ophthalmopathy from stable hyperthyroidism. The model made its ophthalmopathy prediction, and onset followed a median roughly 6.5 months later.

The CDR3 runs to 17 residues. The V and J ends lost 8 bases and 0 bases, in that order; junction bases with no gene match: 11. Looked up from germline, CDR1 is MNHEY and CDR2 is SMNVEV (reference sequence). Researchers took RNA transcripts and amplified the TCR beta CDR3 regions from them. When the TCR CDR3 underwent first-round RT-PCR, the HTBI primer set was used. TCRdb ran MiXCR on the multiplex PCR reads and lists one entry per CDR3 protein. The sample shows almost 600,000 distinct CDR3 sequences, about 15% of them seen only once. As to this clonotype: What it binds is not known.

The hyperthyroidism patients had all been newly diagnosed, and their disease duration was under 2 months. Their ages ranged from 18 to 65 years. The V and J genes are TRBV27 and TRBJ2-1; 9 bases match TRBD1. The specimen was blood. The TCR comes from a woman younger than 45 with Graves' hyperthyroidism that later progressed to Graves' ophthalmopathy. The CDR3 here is CASRGQGQFRSYNEQFF. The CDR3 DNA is TGTGCCAGCCGTGGACAGGGGCAATTTCGCTCCTACAATGAGCAGTTCTTC.